Presented here are 19 T cell receptor beta chains from one specimen sequenced in a study of CD8 T cells in Susac syndrome. With random hexamers, reverse transcription was performed on about 0.45 to 1 ug of RNA. MiXCR, applied by TCRdb to the immunoSEQ multiplex PCR reads, yields one record per CDR3 protein. Among approximately 130,000 distinct CDR3 sequences listed, around nine tenths were seen once. The material sequenced was CD8+ T cells from PBMCs. The receptors shown here come from a human donor with multiple sclerosis.

This sequence joins TRBV10-2 and TRBJ1-1; D is ambiguous. V gave up 2 bases and J gave up 3 bases, with 10 bases separating them. The CDR3 spans 14 residues. CDR1 is WSHSY, CDR2 SAAADI, per germline. The CDR3 loop is CASSELRKDTEAFF. CDR3 bases: TGCGCCAGCAGTGAGCTCCGGAAGGACACTGAAGCTTTCTTT.

V and J are TRBV19 and TRBJ2-1; weak D call: TRBD2 (5 bases). Trimming took 6 bases from V and 1 from J, leaving 7 bases between them. The CDR3 runs 13 residues. CDR1 and CDR2 from the germline V gene are LNHDA and SQIVND (reference sequence). CDR3 residues: CASSDYSYNEQFF. CDR3 coding DNA: TGTGCCAGTAGCGACTATTCCTACAATGAGCAGTTCTTC.

This sequence joins TRBV29-1 and TRBJ2-3; 7 nucleotides match TRBD2. CDR1 SQVTM and CDR2 ANQGSEA come from the germline V gene. After removal of 3 bases from V and 4 bases from J, the junction contained 7 bases not matched to a gene. CDR3 length: 14 amino acids. CDR3 in amino acids: CSVESREWSDTQYF. In nucleotides, the CDR3 is TGCAGCGTTGAGTCGCGGGAGTGGTCAGATACGCAGTATTTT.

The genes are TRBV3-1 and TRBJ1-5; D is uncertain. Per germline, CDR1 LGHDT and CDR2 YNNKEL (reference sequence). The CDR3 is made up of 14 amino acids. Trimming took off 2 bases at V and 5 bases at J, with 10 bases between the two ends. The CDR3 loop is CASSQPGEDQPQHF. CDR3 sequence (DNA): TGTGCCAGCAGCCAACCCGGGGAGGATCAGCCCCAGCATTTT.

The J gene is TRBJ2-7, the V gene TRBV11-2, with D perhaps matching TRBD1 (5 bases). V dropped 4 bases and J dropped 3 bases, with 25 bases sitting between them. CDR1 is SGHAT and CDR2 is FQNNGV in the germline V gene. This CDR3 is 18 amino acids long. CDR3 protein: CASSSTRAEQGLSYEQYF. CDR3 bases: TGTGCCAGCAGCTCCACCCGTGCGGAGCAGGGTTTGAGCTACGAGCAGTACTTC.

This clonotype was counted a single time. The V call is TRBV15, the J call TRBJ2-2; the match to TRBD1 covers 7 bases. Germline V lookup: CDR1 LNHNV, CDR2 YYDKDF (reference sequence). This CDR3 has 15 residues. J lost 0 bases, V lost 4 bases, and 2 bases had no gene match. The chain's CDR3 is CATSTGTANTGELFF. The CDR3 DNA is TGTGCCACCAGCACAGGGACAGCGAACACCGGGGAGCTGTTTTTT.

CDR3 loop: CASSSRGNTGELFF. The CDR3 DNA reads as TGTGCCAGCAGTTCAAGGGGGAACACCGGGGAGCTGTTTTTT. The V call is TRBV27, the J call TRBJ2-2, with D perhaps matching TRBD1 (5 bases). V shed 4 bases and J shed 1 base, with 7 bases lying between them. Per the germline V gene, CDR1 is MNHEY and CDR2 is SMNVEV (reference sequence). The CDR3 consists of 14 residues.

The genes are TRBV7-9 and TRBJ2-3; D is undetermined. The CDR3 loop spans 16 amino acids. Germline V gives CDR1 SEHNR, CDR2 FQNEAQ (reference sequence). Trimming took off 5 bases at V and 2 bases at J, with 17 bases between the two ends. The DNA of the CDR3 is TGTGCCAGCAGCCGCCCCAAGGCCCTGGACACAGATACGCAGTATTTT. Translation: CASSRPKALDTDTQYF.

The chain couples TRBV4-2 to TRBJ2-7, with D perhaps given as TRBD1 or TRBD2 (6 bases each). V was trimmed by 4 bases and J by 3 bases, leaving 13 bases between them. The germline V gene encodes CDR1 LGHNA and CDR2 YNFKEQ. CDR3 length equals 14 residues. The CDR3 loop reads CASSPAGEDYEQYF. Here the CDR3 DNA reads TGTGCCAGCAGCCCGGCAGGGGAGGACTACGAGCAGTACTTC.

This chain joins TRBV5-4 and TRBJ1-2; TRBD1 is a possible D gene (6 bases). Germline CDR1 reads SGHNT; CDR2 reads YYREEE (reference sequence). The CDR3 runs 17 residues. V lost 4 bases and J 3 bases, leaving 22 bases between the germline ends. CDR3 nucleotide sequence: TGTGCCAGCAGCCCACCACCGGGACAAGGTTGGCACTATGGCTACACCTTC. Amino acids: CASSPPPGQGWHYGYTF.

The rearrangement uses TRBV7-9 and TRBJ2-5; TRBD1 matches at 7 bases. Germline-derived CDR1 and CDR2 are SEHNR and FQNEAQ (reference sequence). The CDR3 length is 15 residues. The trim removed 0 bases at V and 3 bases at J, leaving 4 bases unmatched. CDR3: CASSLALGTEETQYF. CDR3 coding DNA: TGTGCCAGCAGCTTAGCGCTTGGGACAGAAGAGACCCAGTACTTC.

The genes are TRBV14 and TRBJ2-7, with 10 bases aligning to TRBD1. The junction had 4 bases not matched to a gene; V was cut back by 5 bases and J by 3 bases. This CDR3 has 14 residues. Germline CDR1 is SGHDN and CDR2 is FVKESK. The DNA for the CDR3 is TGTGCCAGCAGCACCTGGACAGGGGGCTACGAGCAGTACTTC. Protein: CASSTWTGGYEQYF.

The chain joins TRBV29-1 to TRBJ2-3; the D is unclear. The CDR3 runs 14 residues. V was shortened by 6 bases and J by 0 bases, with 13 bases between the two germline ends. Germline CDR1 is SQVTM and CDR2 is ANQGSEA. Written as DNA, the CDR3 is TGCAGCGTCAGTCCTCCCCCGAGCACAGATACGCAGTATTTT. Protein product: CSVSPPPSTDTQYF.

This clonotype has a handful of counts. The V gene is TRBV13, the J gene TRBJ2-1, with 16 bases lining up with TRBD2. Trimming took 1 base from V and 1 from J; bases not matched to a gene: 4. CDR1 is PRHDT and CDR2 is FYEKMQ in the germline V gene (reference sequence). The CDR3 is 19 residues long. The CDR3 spells CASSLEGLAGGGSYNEQFF. CDR3 DNA sequence: TGTGCCAGCAGCTTAGAGGGACTAGCGGGAGGGGGGTCCTACAATGAGCAGTTCTTC.

This rearrangement joins TRBV24-1 to TRBJ2-7, with D perhaps TRBD2 (5 bases). The germline V and J ends were trimmed by 8 bases and 7 bases, with 14 bases remaining between them. The CDR3 spans 12 residues. Per germline, CDR1 KGHDR and CDR2 SFDVKD. Written as DNA, the CDR3 is TGTGCCACCACGACCAGCTCGGGGGAGCAGTACTTC. Protein product: CATTTSSGEQYF.

The chain couples TRBV6-5 to TRBJ1-2; the D is unclear. Germline V gene sequence: CDR1 MNHEY, CDR2 SVGAGI. V lost 6 bases to trimming and J lost 4 bases, with 9 bases between them. The CDR3 runs 12 residues. Here the CDR3 DNA reads TGTGCCAGCAGGAATCCGGTCTATGGCTACACCTTC. Residues: CASRNPVYGYTF.

The rearrangement links TRBV16 to TRBJ2-5; D remains unclear. V gave up 1 base and J gave up 2 bases, with 8 bases separating them. This CDR3 has 14 residues. CDR1 and CDR2 from the germline V gene are KGHSY and FQNENV. The DNA of the CDR3 is TGTGCCAGCAGCCAATTAACAGCACAAGAGACCCAGTACTTC. Protein: CASSQLTAQETQYF.

CDR3: CASSSAIGRDYNEQFF. The CDR3 bases are TGTGCCAGCAGCTCCGCGATCGGGAGAGACTACAATGAGCAGTTCTTC. The chain carries TRBV7-9 and TRBJ2-1, with D possibly being TRBD2 (6 bases). The CDR3 totals 16 residues. With 4 bases removed from V and 3 bases from J, the gap between germline ends came to 16 bases. Germline V gene data show CDR1 as SEHNR and CDR2 as FQNEAQ (reference sequence). Using reference TRBV7-9 and TRBJ2-1 for the parts outside the CDR3, the full variable domain is DTGVSQNPRHKITKRGQNVTFRCDPISEHNRLYWYRQTLGQGPEFLTYFQNEAQLEKSRLLSDRFSAERPKGSFSTLEIQRTEQGDSAMYLCASSSAIGRDYNEQFFGPGTRLTVL.

V gene TRBV27 combines with J gene TRBJ2-1, with 9 bases that match TRBD2. Germline V gives CDR1 MNHEY, CDR2 SMNVEV (reference sequence). V dropped 4 bases and J dropped 1; count of bases not matched to a gene: 2. CDR3 length equals 15 residues. CDR3 sequence reads: CASSSSGGSYNEQFF. CDR3 bases: TGTGCCAGCAGTTCAAGCGGGGGGTCCTACAATGAGCAGTTCTTC.